These 15 T cell receptor beta chains were all obtained from the same sample, sequenced in a study of blood T cells in healthy people across ages. The second PCR ran about 6 to 11 cycles with a sample-barcoded 5' primer and J-beta primers. From the 5' RACE reads, TCRdb called clonotypes with MiXCR, one entry per CDR3 protein. This sample has about 1.5 million distinct CDR3 sequences; about 45% occur once, and the top ten carry around 4%. Sequenced input: blood. The source of these receptors is a young woman in good health.

The genes are TRBV5-1 and TRBJ2-3, with 14 bases identical to TRBD2. The germline CDR1 and CDR2 sequences are SGHRS and YFSETQ. With 4 bases clipped from V and 3 bases from J, the junction kept 7 bases outside the gene matches. This CDR3 is 17 amino acids long. The CDR3: CASSPGLAGVATDTQYF. The CDR3, as DNA: TGCGCCAGCAGCCCGGGACTAGCGGGAGTCGCTACAGATACGCAGTATTTT.

This clonotype was observed a few times. The V call is TRBV27, the J call TRBJ1-2, with D perhaps TRBD1 (6 bases). V lost 5 bases, J lost 7 bases, and 17 bases lay in between. Per germline, CDR1 MNHEY and CDR2 SMNVEV (reference sequence). The CDR3 sequence is 14 residues long. The CDR3 region is CASSALKYRVGYTF. The CDR3 DNA follows: TGTGCCAGCAGTGCCCTGAAATACAGGGTTGGCTACACCTTC.

This clonotype was seen more than once but under ten times. The rearrangement links TRBV7-8 to TRBJ1-6, with D perhaps TRBD1 (5 bases). This CDR3 contains 14 residues. V lost 2 bases and J lost 12, with 14 bases in between. CDR1 is SGHVS, CDR2 FQNEAQ, per germline. CDR3 amino acids: CASSLSSSGGPLHF. The CDR3 DNA sequence: TGTGCCAGCAGCTTAAGTTCGTCGGGGGGACCCCTCCACTTT.

This chain connects TRBV15 to TRBJ2-1, with 9 bases identical to TRBD1. CDR3 size: 16 residues. The V and J ends lost 1 base and 6 bases, in that order; junction bases with no gene match: 7. CDR1 is LNHNV and CDR2 is YYDKDF in the germline V gene (reference sequence). The CDR3 spells CATSRGTGQGSNEQFF. Here the CDR3 DNA reads TGTGCCACCAGCAGAGGAACTGGACAGGGGTCCAATGAGCAGTTCTTC.

This sequence joins TRBV28 and TRBJ2-1; tentatively, D is TRBD2 (5 bases). Trimming shortened V by 4 bases and J by 4 bases, and 17 bases separated the two germline ends. CDR1 is MDHEN, CDR2 SYDVKM, per germline. The CDR3 totals 16 residues. CDR3: CASSSPMGGQYNEQFF. Here the CDR3 DNA reads TGTGCCAGCAGTTCGCCCATGGGCGGGCAATACAATGAGCAGTTCTTC.

The rearrangement uses TRBV27 and TRBJ1-5; D is perhaps TRBD1 (6 bases). The V end was cut by 3 bases, the J end by 7 bases, with 19 bases between. CDR3 length: 16 residues. Germline lookup yields CDR1 MNHEY and CDR2 SMNVEV (reference sequence). The CDR3 DNA reads TGTGCCAGCAGTTTGGTTGGGGTGGGGGCCAGGCAGCCCCAGCATTTT. It translates to CASSLVGVGARQPQHF.

This clonotype was counted a few times. This may come from a read error, since a much larger clone is one base off. The CDR3 sequence is CAIRGGQYEQYF. DNA for the CDR3: TGTGCCATCAGGGGCGGACAGTACGAGCAGTACTTC. V and J are TRBV10-3 and TRBJ2-7; possible D gene TRBD1, 6 bases. The CDR3 is 12 amino acids. Per the germline V gene, CDR1 is ENHRY and CDR2 is SYGVKD. V lost 6 bases, J lost 4 bases, and 10 bases lay in between.

In the case of this clonotype: This may come from a read error, since a much larger clone is one base off. This chain links TRBV4-2 with TRBJ1-5; D is unresolved. Germline V gene lookup returns CDR1 LGHNA and CDR2 YNFKEQ. This CDR3 has 12 amino acids. This CDR3 reads CASSQVGQPRHF. The DNA of the CDR3 is TGTGCCAGCAGCCAAGTTGGTCAGCCCCGGCATTTT.

The genes are TRBV3-1 and TRBJ2-3, with 9 positions matching TRBD2. With V trimmed by 7 bases and J by 6 bases, 11 bases remained unmatched. Germline-derived CDR1 and CDR2 are LGHDT and YNNKEL (reference sequence). The CDR3 runs 15 residues. As DNA, the CDR3 is TGTGCCAGCAACCTTAAGGGACTAGCCGCGGATACGCAGTATTTT. It yields the protein CASNLKGLAADTQYF.

The chain carries TRBV18 and TRBJ2-5, with 9 bases fitting TRBD2. The length of the CDR3 is 14 residues. Germline trimming cut 6 bases from V and 11 bases from J; bases unmatched to any gene: 13. Germline CDR1 is KGHSH and CDR2 is LQKENI. The CDR3 sequence: CASSLGRGGTEQYF. CDR3 sequence (DNA): TGTGCCAGCTCCCTCGGGCGGGGGGGGACTGAGCAGTACTTC.

This chain uses TRBV7-9 with TRBJ1-2, with D possibly TRBD1 on 6 matching bases. The CDR3 is 14 amino acids. Germline V gene data show CDR1 as SEHNR and CDR2 as FQNEAQ (reference sequence). Trimming left V 1 base short and J 7 bases short, with 13 bases between. CDR3 sequence (DNA): TGTGCCAGCAGCTTAGAGGTTCAGGGGAGTGGCTACACCTTC. It codes for CASSLEVQGSGYTF.

The chain has TRBV27 and TRBJ1-6; unclear D gene. V lost 3 bases to trimming and J lost 4 bases, with 4 bases between them. Germline CDR1 is MNHEY and CDR2 is SMNVEV (reference sequence). This CDR3 region has 13 residues. The CDR3, as DNA: TGTGCCAGCAGTTTTGGTTATAATTCACCCCTCCACTTT. This sequence encodes CASSFGYNSPLHF.

This clonotype has only a few counts. V usage is TRBV2 and J usage is TRBJ1-1, with D possibly matching TRBD1 (6 bases). The V gene lost 8 bases and the J gene lost 0 bases, with 10 bases spanning the gap. CDR3 size: 13 residues. Germline V CDR1 and CDR2: SNHLY, FYNNEI. CDR3 sequence (DNA): TGTGCCAGCCAGGACAGAATGAACACTGAAGCTTTCTTT. This codes for CASQDRMNTEAFF.

This sequence joins TRBV20-1 and TRBJ1-2; 7 bases are shared with TRBD1. Germline lookup yields CDR1 DFQATT and CDR2 SNEGSKA (reference sequence). CDR3 length equals 12 residues. The V gene end was trimmed by 8 bases and the J gene end by 4 bases; junction bases not matched to a gene: 7. DNA for the CDR3: TGCAGTACAAGACAGGGTCCCTATGGCTACACCTTC. Translation gives CSTRQGPYGYTF.

The V call is TRBV27, the J call TRBJ2-1; the match to TRBD2 covers 7 bases. The CDR3 runs 15 residues. The V and J ends lost 8 bases and 0 bases, in that order; junction bases with no gene match: 7. Germline-derived CDR1 and CDR2 are MNHEY and SMNVEV (reference sequence). Here the CDR3 reads CASLRGGSSYNEQFF. Here the CDR3 DNA reads TGTGCCAGCCTCCGGGGCGGGAGCTCCTACAATGAGCAGTTCTTC.